The rows below give T cell receptor beta chains drawn from one sample of a study of CD8+CD57+ T cells in acquired aplastic anemia. TCRdb passed the reads through MiXCR, listing each CDR3 protein once. This repertoire shows 150,000 to 160,000 distinct CDR3 sequences, about 48% found once; its top ten account for approximately 12%. The material sequenced was sorted CD4+, CD8+, or CD8+CD57+ T cells (not recorded which) from PBMCs. Source of these receptors: a human donor with aplastic anemia. The CDR3 runs from the conserved cysteine through the conserved F or W. The order of the fields is clone size, V gene, D gene, J gene, CDR3 protein, CDR3 DNA. A D gene is named only where the DNA matches it firmly. The size of a clone is reported for some rows only, either as once, few or many, or as a class for expanded clones.

>many|TRBV5-6|-|TRBJ1-5
CASSLGGGTQHF
TGTGCCAGCAGCTTGGGGGGGGGCACCCAGCATTTT
>-|TRBV29-1|-|TRBJ1-2
CSVGAGRDYGYTF
TGCAGCGTCGGGGCGGGCAGGGACTATGGCTACACCTTC
>many|TRBV2|TRBD2|TRBJ2-1
CASTGTSSNEQFF
TGTGCCAGCACTGGGACTAGCAGTAATGAGCAGTTCTTC
>-|TRBV3-1|TRBD1|TRBJ2-5
CASSHHTGGAETQYF
TGTGCCAGCAGCCACCACACAGGGGGCGCAGAGACCCAGTACTTC
>few|TRBV7-2|-|TRBJ2-7
CATTDSYEQYF
TGTGCCACAACGGATTCCTACGAGCAGTACTTC
>-|TRBV7-9|TRBD1|TRBJ1-1
CASTGGTEAFF
TGTGCCAGCACAGGGGGCACTGAAGCTTTCTTT
>many|TRBV5-4|TRBD2|TRBJ2-5
CASSLPGLAGASGETQYF
TGTGCCAGCAGCTTGCCTGGACTAGCGGGGGCCTCGGGGGAGACCCAGTACTTC
>many|TRBV6-1|-|TRBJ1-5
CASSEQIFRPQHF
TGTGCCAGCAGTGAACAGATTTTTCGGCCCCAGCATTTT
>-|TRBV29-1|-|TRBJ1-2
CSVAHMYGYTF
TGCAGCGTGGCTCATATGTATGGCTACACCTTC
>many|TRBV5-1|-|TRBJ2-5
CASSTTPGMQETQYF
TGCGCCAGCAGCACTACACCGGGTATGCAAGAGACCCAGTACTTC
>-|TRBV15|-|TRBJ2-5
CATSSTRADETQYF
TGTGCCACCAGCTCGACGCGAGCAGACGAGACCCAGTACTTC
>few|TRBV7-2|TRBD2|TRBJ2-3
CASSLASGGADTQYF
TGTGCCAGCAGCTTAGCTAGCGGGGGGGCAGATACGCAGTATTTT
>many|TRBV14|TRBD2|TRBJ2-1
CASTHGGGSEQFF
TGTGCCAGCACCCACGGGGGAGGGAGTGAGCAGTTCTTC
>few|TRBV19|-|TRBJ1-2
CASTVGDYGYTF
TGTGCCAGTACGGTCGGGGACTATGGCTACACCTTC
>many|TRBV12-3/TRBV12-4|TRBD1|TRBJ2-1
CASSGTDENYNEQFF
TGTGCCAGCAGTGGGACAGACGAAAACTACAATGAGCAGTTCTTC
>few|TRBV4-3|-|TRBJ1-5
CASSQDPPTYSNQPQHF
TGCGCCAGCAGCCAAGACCCCCCCACATATAGCAATCAGCCCCAGCATTTT
>few|TRBV2|-|TRBJ1-6
CASSVNRVNSPLHF
TGTGCCAGCAGTGTAAACAGGGTTAATTCACCCCTCCACTTT
>-|TRBV20-1|-|TRBJ2-7
CSAGHYEQYF
TGCAGTGCTGGTCACTACGAGCAGTACTTC
>-|TRBV20-1|TRBD2|TRBJ2-7
CSARLAGEQYF
TGCAGTGCTAGACTAGCGGGGGAGCAGTACTTC
>-|TRBV20-1|-|TRBJ2-7
CSATGVLGSYEQYF
TGCAGTGCTACAGGGGTCCTTGGCTCCTACGAGCAGTACTTC
>many|TRBV10-3|-|TRBJ2-5
CAISDKVGGQETQYF
TGTGCCATCAGTGATAAGGTGGGGGGCCAAGAGACCCAGTACTTC
>once|TRBV5-1|TRBD1|TRBJ1-2
CASSVPGQSYGYTF
TGCGCCAGCAGCGTACCGGGACAGAGCTATGGCTACACCTTC
>-|TRBV7-6|TRBD1|TRBJ1-5
CASSLDLGDRENQPQHF
TGTGCCAGCAGCTTAGACCTTGGGGACAGGGAGAATCAGCCCCAGCATTTT
>-|TRBV11-1|-|TRBJ1-6
CASQGGVGVYNSPLHF
TGTGCCAGCCAGGGAGGAGTCGGCGTTTATAATTCACCCCTCCACTTT
>-|TRBV11-1|-|TRBJ2-7
CATLPLQQGRNYEQYF
TGTGCCACCCTCCCCCTTCAACAGGGTAGGAACTACGAGCAGTACTTC
>-|TRBV19|TRBD2|TRBJ2-1
CASIGTSGGEQFF
TGTGCCAGTATTGGGACTAGCGGGGGGGAGCAGTTCTTC
>many|TRBV9|-|TRBJ2-7
CASSVGAGYSYEQYF
TGTGCCAGCAGCGTAGGAGCAGGGTACTCCTACGAGCAGTACTTC
>-|TRBV10-2|TRBD1|TRBJ1-1
CASSDRTGPRMNTEAFF
TGCGCCAGCAGTGATCGGACAGGGCCCCGTATGAACACTGAAGCTTTCTTT
>-|TRBV5-4|-|TRBJ2-7
CASSLETGSYEQYF
TGTGCCAGCAGCTTGGAGACAGGCTCCTACGAGCAGTACTTC
>-|TRBV15|TRBD2|TRBJ2-1
CATRSGGTNEQFF
TGTGCCACCCGTAGCGGGGGGACCAATGAGCAGTTCTTC
>-|TRBV19|-|TRBJ2-2
CARSHQGRELFF
TGTGCCAGAAGTCATCAGGGCCGGGAGCTGTTTTTT
>many|TRBV5-1|TRBD1|TRBJ1-6
CASSTGQGSSYNSPLHF
TGCGCCAGCAGCACCGGACAGGGTTCGTCCTATAATTCACCCCTCCACTTT
>many|TRBV7-2|TRBD1|TRBJ1-1
CASSLGTVEAFF
TGTGCCAGCAGCTTGGGGACAGTTGAAGCTTTCTTT
>many|TRBV4-1|TRBD2|TRBJ2-3
CASSHPSGGTDTQYF
TGCGCCAGCAGCCACCCTAGCGGGGGGACAGATACGCAGTATTTT
>many|TRBV10-2|-|TRBJ2-5
CASSTGPWGETQYF
TGCGCCAGCAGTACAGGGCCCTGGGGAGAGACCCAGTACTTC
>many|TRBV6-5|-|TRBJ2-1
CASSLVVTDEQFF
TGTGCCAGCAGTTTGGTAGTGACCGATGAGCAGTTCTTC
>many|TRBV19|-|TRBJ1-5
CASSSGAESQPQHF
TGTGCCAGTAGTTCAGGGGCTGAGAGTCAGCCCCAGCATTTT
>many|TRBV6-4|-|TRBJ2-3
CASSERTSSDTQYF
TGTGCCAGCAGTGAGCGTACTAGTTCCGATACGCAGTATTTT
>many|TRBV7-2|TRBD2|TRBJ2-7
CASSLTGGTYEQYF
TGTGCCAGCAGCCTGACGGGGGGAACCTACGAGCAGTACTTC
>many|TRBV5-1|-|TRBJ1-1
CASSLEGILTGTTEAFF
TGCGCCAGCAGCTTGGAAGGCATACTAACAGGGACCACTGAAGCTTTCTTT
>once|TRBV20-1|TRBD2|TRBJ2-1
CSASPSGDEQFF
TGCAGTGCTAGTCCTAGCGGGGATGAGCAGTTCTTC
>many|TRBV11-2|-|TRBJ2-2
CASSSQDGTNTGELFF
TGTGCCAGCAGCTCACAGGACGGTACGAACACCGGGGAGCTGTTTTTT
>-|TRBV2|-|TRBJ1-1
CASSDPAQGWNTEAFF
TGTGCCAGCAGTGACCCCGCACAGGGTTGGAACACTGAAGCTTTCTTT
>once|TRBV5-1|-|TRBJ1-1
CASSAGNHGSTEAFF
TGCGCCAGCAGCGCGGGGAACCATGGATCCACTGAAGCTTTCTTT
>many|TRBV6-4|-|TRBJ2-3
CASSEGATDTQYF
TGTGCCAGCAGTGAGGGTGCCACAGATACGCAGTATTTT
>many|TRBV29-1|TRBD1|TRBJ2-1
CSVVGQAINNEQFF
TGCAGCGTTGTAGGACAGGCCATAAACAATGAGCAGTTCTTC
>many|TRBV12-3/TRBV12-4|TRBD2|TRBJ2-7
CASRSSGGKPYEQYF
TGTGCCAGCAGGTCTAGCGGGGGGAAACCCTACGAGCAGTACTTC
>many|TRBV9|TRBD1|TRBJ1-1
CASSSPGTGQPGKAFF
TGTGCCAGCAGCTCCCCCGGGACAGGTCAACCCGGAAAAGCTTTCTTT
>-|TRBV24-1|TRBD2|TRBJ2-1
CATSDTGTSGRSYNEQFF
TGTGCCACCAGTGACACCGGGACTAGCGGTCGCTCCTACAATGAGCAGTTCTTC
>few|TRBV2|-|TRBJ2-7
CASSEDSKWAYEQYF
TGTGCCAGCAGTGAAGACAGTAAGTGGGCCTACGAGCAGTACTTC